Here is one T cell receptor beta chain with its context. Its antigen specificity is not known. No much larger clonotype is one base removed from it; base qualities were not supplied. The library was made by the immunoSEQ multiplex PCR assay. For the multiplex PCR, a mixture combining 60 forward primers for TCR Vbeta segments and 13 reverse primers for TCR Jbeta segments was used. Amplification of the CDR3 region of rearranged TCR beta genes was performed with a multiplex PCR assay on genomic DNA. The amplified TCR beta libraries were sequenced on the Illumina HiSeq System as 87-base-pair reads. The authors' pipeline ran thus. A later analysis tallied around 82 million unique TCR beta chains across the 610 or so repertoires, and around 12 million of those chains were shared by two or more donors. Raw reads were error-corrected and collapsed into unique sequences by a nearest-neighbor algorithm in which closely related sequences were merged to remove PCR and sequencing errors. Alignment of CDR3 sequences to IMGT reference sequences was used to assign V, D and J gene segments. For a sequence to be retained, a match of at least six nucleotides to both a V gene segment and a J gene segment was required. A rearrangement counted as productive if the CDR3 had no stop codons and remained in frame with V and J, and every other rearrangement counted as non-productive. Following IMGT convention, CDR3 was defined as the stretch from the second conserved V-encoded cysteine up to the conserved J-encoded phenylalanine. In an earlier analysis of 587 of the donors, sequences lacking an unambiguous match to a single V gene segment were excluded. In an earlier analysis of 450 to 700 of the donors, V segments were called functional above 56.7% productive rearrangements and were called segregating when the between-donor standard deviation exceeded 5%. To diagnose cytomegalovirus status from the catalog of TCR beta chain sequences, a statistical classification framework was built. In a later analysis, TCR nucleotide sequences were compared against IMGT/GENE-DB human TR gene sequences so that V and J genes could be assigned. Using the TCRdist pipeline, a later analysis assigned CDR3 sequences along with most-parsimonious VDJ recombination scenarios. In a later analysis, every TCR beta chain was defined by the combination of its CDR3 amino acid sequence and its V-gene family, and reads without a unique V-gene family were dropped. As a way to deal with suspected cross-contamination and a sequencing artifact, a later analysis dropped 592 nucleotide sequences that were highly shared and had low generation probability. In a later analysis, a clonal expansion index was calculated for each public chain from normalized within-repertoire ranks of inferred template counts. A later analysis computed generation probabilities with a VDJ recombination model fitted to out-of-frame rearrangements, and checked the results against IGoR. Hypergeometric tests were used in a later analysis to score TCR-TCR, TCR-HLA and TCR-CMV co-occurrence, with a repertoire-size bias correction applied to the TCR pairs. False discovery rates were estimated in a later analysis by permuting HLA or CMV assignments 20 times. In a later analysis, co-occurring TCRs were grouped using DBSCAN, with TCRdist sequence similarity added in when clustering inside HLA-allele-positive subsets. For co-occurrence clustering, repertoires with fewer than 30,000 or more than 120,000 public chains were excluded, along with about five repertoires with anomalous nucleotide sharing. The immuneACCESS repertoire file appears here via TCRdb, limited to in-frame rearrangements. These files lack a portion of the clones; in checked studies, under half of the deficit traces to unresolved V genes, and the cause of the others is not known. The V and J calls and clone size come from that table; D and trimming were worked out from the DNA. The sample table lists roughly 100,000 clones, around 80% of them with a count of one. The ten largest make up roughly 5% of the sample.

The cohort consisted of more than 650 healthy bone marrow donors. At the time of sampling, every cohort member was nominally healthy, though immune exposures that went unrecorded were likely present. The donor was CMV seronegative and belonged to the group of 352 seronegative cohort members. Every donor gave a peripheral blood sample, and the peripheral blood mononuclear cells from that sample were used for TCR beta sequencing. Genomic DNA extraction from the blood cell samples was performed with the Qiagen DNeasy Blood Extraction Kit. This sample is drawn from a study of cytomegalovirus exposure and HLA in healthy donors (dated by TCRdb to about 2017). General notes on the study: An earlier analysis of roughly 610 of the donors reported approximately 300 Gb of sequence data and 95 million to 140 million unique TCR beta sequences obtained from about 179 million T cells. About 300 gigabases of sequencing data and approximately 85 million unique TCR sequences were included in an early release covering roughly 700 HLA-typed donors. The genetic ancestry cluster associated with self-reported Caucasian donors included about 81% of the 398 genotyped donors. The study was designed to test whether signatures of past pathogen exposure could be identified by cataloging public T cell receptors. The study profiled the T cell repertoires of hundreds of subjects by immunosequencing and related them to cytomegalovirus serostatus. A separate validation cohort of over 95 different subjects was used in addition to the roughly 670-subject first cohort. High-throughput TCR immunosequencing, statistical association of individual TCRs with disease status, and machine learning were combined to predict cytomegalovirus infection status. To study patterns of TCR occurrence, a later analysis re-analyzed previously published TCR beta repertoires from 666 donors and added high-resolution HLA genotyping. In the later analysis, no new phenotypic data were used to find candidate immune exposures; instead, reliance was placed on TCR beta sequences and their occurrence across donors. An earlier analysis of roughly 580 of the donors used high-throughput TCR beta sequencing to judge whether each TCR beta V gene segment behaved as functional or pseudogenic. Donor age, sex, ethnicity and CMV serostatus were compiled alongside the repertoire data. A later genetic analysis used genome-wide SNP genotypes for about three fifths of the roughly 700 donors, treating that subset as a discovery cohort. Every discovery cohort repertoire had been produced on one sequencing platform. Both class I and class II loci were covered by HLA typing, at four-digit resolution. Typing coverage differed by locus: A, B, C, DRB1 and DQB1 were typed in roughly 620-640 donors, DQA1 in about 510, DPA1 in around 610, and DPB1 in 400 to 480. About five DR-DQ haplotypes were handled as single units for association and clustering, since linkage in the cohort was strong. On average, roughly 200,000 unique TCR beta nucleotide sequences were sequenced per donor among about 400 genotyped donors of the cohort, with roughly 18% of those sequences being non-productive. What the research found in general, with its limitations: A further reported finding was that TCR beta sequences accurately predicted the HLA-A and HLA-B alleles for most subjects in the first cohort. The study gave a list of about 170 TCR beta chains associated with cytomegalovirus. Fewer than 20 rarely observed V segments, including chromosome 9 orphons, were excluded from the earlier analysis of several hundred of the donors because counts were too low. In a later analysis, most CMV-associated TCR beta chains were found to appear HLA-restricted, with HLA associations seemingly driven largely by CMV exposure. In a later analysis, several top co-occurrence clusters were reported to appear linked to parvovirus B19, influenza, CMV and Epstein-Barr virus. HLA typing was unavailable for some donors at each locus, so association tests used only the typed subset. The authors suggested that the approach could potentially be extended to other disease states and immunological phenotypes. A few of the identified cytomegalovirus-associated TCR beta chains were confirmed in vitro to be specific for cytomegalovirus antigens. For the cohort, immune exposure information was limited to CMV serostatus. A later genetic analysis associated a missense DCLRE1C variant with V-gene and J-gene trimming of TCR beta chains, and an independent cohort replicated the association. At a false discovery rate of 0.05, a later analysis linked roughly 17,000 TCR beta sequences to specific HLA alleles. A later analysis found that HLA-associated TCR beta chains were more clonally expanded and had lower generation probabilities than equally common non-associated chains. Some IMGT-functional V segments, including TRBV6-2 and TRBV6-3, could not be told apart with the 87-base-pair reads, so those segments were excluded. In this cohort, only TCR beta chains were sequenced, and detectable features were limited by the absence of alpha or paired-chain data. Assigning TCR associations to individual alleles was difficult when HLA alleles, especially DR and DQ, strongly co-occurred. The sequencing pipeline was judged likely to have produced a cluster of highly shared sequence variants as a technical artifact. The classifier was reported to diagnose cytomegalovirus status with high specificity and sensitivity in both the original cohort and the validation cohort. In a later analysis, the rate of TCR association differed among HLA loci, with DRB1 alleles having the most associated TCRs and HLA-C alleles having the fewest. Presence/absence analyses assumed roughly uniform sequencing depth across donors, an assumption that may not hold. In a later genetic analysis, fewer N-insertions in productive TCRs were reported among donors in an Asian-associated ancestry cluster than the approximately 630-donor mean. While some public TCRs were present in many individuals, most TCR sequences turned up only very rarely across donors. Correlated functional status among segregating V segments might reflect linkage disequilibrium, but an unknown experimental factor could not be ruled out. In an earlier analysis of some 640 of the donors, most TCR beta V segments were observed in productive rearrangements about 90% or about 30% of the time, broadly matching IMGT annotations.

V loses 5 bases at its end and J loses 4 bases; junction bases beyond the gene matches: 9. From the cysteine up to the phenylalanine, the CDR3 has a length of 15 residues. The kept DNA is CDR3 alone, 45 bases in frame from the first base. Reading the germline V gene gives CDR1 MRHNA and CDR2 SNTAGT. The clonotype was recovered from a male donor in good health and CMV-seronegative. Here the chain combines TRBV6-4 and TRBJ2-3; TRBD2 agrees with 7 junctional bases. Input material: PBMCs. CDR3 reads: CASSPIAGGADTQYF. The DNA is TGTGCCAGCAGTCCCATAGCGGGCGGGGCAGATACGCAGTATTTT.